This TCR beta chain originates from a study of blood T cell dynamics during melanoma immunotherapy. Study-wide points: It remained unknown if the driving T cell clones were melanoma-specific. At W3, later disease-control patients showed bifurcated PBMC repertoire changes, unlike progressors.

TCRdb keeps only in-frame clones here, not all; method: immunoSEQ multiplex PCR. The sample has 25,000 to 35,000 clones; roughly 83% are singletons. The sample's time point: week 3, after first cycle of checkpoint inhibitor. Samples come from before therapy and from week 3 after the first blockade cycle. Disease control meant complete response, partial response or stable disease at 12 weeks. On this clone: Its target is unknown.

The CDR3 contains 15 residues. In germline, CDR1 is SGHRS, CDR2 YFSETQ. The V end was cut by 3 bases, the J end by 2 bases, with 11 bases between. The V call is TRBV5-1, the J call TRBJ2-2; tentative D call: TRBD1 (6 bases). This TCR was sampled from a human donor with melanoma. The material sequenced was blood, taken from a patient treated with checkpoint blockade. CDR3 residues: CASSSGQTNTGELFF. DNA for the CDR3: TGCGCCAGCAGCTCCGGACAGACCAACACCGGGGAGCTGTTTTTT.